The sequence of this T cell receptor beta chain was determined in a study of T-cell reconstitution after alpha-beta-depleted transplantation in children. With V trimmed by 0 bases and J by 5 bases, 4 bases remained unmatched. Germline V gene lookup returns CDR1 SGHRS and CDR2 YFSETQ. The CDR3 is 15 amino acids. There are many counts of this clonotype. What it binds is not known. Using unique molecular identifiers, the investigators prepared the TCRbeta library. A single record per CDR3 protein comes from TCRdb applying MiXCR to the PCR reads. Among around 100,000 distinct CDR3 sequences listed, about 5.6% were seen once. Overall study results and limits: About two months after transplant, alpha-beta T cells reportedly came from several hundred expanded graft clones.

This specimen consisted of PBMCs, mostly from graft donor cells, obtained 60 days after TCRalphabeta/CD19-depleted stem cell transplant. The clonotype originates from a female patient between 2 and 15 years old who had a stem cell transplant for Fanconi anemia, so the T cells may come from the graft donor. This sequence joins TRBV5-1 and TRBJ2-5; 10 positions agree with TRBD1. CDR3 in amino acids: CASSLAGTGEETQYF. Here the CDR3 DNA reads TGCGCCAGCAGCTTGGCCGGGACAGGGGAGGAGACCCAGTACTTC.